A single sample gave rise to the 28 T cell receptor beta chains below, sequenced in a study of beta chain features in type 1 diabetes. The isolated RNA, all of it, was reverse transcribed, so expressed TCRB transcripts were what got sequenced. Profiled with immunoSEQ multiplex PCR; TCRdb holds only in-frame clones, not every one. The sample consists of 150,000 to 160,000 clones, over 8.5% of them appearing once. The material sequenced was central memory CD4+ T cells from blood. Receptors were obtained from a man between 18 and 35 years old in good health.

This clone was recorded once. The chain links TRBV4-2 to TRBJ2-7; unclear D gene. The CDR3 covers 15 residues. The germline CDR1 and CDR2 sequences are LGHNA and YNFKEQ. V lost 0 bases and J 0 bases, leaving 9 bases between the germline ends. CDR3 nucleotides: TGTGCCAGCAGCCAAGATCAGACGGCCTCCTACGAGCAGTACTTC. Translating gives CASSQDQTASYEQYF.

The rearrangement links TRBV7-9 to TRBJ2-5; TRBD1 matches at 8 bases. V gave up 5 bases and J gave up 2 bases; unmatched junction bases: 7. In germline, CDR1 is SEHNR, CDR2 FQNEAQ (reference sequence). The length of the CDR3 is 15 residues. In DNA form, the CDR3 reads TGTGCCAGCAGCACCGACAGGACAGGGCAAGAGACCCAGTACTTC. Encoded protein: CASSTDRTGQETQYF.

The CDR3 protein is CACRGQANEQYF. In nucleotides, the CDR3 is TGTGCCTGTCGAGGGCAGGCAAACGAGCAGTACTTC. This rearrangement joins TRBV19 to TRBJ2-7, with D perhaps TRBD2 (5 bases). The CDR3 totals 12 residues. Germline V gives CDR1 LNHDA, CDR2 SQIVND (reference sequence). Between the trimmed V and J ends, which lost 11 bases and 5 bases, there was a span of 16 bases.

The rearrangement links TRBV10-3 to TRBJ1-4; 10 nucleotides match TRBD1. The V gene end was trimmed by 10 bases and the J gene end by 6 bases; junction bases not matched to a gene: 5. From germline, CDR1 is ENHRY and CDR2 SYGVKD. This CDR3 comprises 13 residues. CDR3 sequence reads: CATSGTGDEKLFF. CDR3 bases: TGTGCCACTTCCGGGACAGGGGATGAAAAACTGTTTTTT.

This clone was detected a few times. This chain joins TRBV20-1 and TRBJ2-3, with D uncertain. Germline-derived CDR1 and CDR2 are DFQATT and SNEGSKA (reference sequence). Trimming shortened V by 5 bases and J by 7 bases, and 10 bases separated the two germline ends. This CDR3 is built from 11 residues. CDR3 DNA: TGCAGTGCTGGTGAATTGTATACGCAGTATTTT. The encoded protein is CSAGELYTQYF.

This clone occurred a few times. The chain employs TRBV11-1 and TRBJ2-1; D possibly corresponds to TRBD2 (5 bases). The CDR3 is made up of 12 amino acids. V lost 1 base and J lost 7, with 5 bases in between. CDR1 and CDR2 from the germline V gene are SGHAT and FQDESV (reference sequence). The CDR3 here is CASSLGRNEQFF. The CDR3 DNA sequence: TGTGCCAGCAGCTTAGGGAGGAATGAGCAGTTCTTC.

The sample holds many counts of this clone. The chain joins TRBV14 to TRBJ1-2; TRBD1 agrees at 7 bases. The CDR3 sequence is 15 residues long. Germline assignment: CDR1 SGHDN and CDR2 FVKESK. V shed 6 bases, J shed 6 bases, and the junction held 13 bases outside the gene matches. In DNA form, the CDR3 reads TGTGCCAGCAGGCCGCTGACAGGGCTAAATGATGGCTACACCTTC. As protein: CASRPLTGLNDGYTF. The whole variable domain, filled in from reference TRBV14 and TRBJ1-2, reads EAGVTQFPSHSVIEKGQTVTLRCDPISGHDNLYWYRRVMGKEIKFLLHFVKESKQDESGMPNNRFLAERTGGTYSTLKVQPAELEDSGVYFCASRPLTGLNDGYTFGSGTRLTVV.

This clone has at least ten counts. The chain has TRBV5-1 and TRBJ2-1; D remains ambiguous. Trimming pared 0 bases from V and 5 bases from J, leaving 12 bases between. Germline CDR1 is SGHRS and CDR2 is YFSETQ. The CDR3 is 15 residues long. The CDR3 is CASSLAVGSNNEQFF. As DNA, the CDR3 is TGCGCCAGCAGCTTGGCGGTAGGGTCTAACAATGAGCAGTTCTTC.

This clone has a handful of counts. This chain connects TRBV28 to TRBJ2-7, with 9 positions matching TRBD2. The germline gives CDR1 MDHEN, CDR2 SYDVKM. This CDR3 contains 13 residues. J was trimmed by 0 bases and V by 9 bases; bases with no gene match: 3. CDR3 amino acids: CASSGGSSYEQYF. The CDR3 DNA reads TGTGCCAGTAGCGGGGGCAGCTCCTACGAGCAGTACTTC. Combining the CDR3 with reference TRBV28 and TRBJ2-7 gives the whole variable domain DVKVTQSSRYLVKRTGEKVFLECVQDMDHENMFWYRQDPGLGLRLIYFSYDVKMKEKGDIPEGYSVSREKKERFSLILESASTNQTSMYLCASSGGSSYEQYFGPGTRLTVT.

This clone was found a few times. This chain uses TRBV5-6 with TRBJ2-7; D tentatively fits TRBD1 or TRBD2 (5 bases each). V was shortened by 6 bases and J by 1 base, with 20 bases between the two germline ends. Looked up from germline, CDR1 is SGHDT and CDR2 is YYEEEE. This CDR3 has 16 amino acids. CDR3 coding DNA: TGTGCCAGCAACACATGGAAGGGACGGCCGTCCTACGAGCAGTACTTC. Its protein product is CASNTWKGRPSYEQYF.

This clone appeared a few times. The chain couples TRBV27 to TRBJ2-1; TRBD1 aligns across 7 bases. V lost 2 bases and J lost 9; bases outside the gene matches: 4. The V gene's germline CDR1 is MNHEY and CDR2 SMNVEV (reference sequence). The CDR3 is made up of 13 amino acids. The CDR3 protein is CASSLVQGCEQFF. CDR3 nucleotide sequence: TGTGCCAGCAGTTTAGTACAGGGGTGTGAGCAGTTCTTC.

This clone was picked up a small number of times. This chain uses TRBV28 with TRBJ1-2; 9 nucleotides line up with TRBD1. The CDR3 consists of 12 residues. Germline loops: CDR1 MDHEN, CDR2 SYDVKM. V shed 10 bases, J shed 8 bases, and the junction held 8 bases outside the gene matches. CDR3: CATPRTGEGYTF. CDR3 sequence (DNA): TGTGCCACCCCCCGGACAGGGGAAGGCTACACCTTC.

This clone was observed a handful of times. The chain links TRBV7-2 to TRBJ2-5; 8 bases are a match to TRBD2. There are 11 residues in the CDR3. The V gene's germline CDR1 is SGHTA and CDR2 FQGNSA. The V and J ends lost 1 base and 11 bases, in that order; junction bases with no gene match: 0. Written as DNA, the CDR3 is TGTGCCAGCAGCTTAGAGCGGGAGCAGTACTTC. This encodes CASSLEREQYF.

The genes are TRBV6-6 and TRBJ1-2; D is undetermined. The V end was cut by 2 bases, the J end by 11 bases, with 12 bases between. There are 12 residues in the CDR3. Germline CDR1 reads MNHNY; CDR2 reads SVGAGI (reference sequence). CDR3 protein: CASSYLAGGYTF. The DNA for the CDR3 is TGTGCCAGCAGTTACCTGGCCGGAGGGTACACCTTC.

The CDR3 spells CASSLKQGGEQYF. The CDR3 DNA sequence: TGTGCCAGCAGCTTAAAACAGGGTGGCGAGCAGTACTTC. The rearrangement joins TRBV7-2 to TRBJ2-7; D perhaps matches TRBD1 (6 bases). Deletions cut 2 bases from V and 6 bases from J, with 11 bases between. The CDR3 is 13 amino acids. The germline V gene has CDR1 SGHTA and CDR2 FQGNSA.

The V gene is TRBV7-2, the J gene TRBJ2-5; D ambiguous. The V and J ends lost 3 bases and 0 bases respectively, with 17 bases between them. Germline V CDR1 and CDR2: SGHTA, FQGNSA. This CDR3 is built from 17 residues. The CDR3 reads CASSFGPPSKYQETQYF. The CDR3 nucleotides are TGTGCCAGCAGCTTCGGCCCCCCTTCAAAATACCAAGAGACCCAGTACTTC.

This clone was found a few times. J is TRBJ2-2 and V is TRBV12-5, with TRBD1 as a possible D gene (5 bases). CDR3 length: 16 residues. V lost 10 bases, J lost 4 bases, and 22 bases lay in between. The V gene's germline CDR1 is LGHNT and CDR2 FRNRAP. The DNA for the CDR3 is TGTGCTATCTGGTCTTCCCAGGGAAGGATCACCGGGGAGCTGTTTTTT. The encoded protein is CAIWSSQGRITGELFF. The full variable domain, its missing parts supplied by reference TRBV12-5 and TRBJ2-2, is DARVTQTPRHKVTEMGQEVTMRCQPILGHNTVFWYRQTMMQGLELLAYFRNRAPLDDSGMPKDRFSAEMPDATLATLKIQPSEPRDSAVYFCAIWSSQGRITGELFFGEGSRLTVL.

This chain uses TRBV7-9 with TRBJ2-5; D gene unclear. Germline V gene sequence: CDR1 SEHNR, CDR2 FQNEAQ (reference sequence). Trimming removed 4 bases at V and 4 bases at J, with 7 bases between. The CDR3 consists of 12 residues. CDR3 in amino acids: CASSWAGETQYF. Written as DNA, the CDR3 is TGTGCCAGCAGCTGGGCCGGAGAGACCCAGTACTTC.

CDR3 in amino acids: CASSLVSDTQYF. The CDR3 DNA is TGTGCCAGCAGCTTAGTTTCGGATACGCAGTATTTT. The chain has TRBV7-2 and TRBJ2-3; D remains unclear. In germline, CDR1 is SGHTA, CDR2 FQGNSA. The V end was cut by 1 base, the J end by 6 bases, with 5 bases between. The CDR3 is made up of 12 amino acids.

The CDR3 DNA follows: TGTGCCAGCAGTCCCCGGGACAGACGCCATCAAAAACTGTTTTTT. It codes for CASSPRDRRHQKLFF. The chain has TRBV6-5 and TRBJ1-4, with TRBD1 matching over 7 bases. Trimming cost V 5 bases and J 9 bases; bases outside gene matches: 12. Germline-derived CDR1 and CDR2 are MNHEY and SVGAGI. This CDR3 has 15 amino acids.

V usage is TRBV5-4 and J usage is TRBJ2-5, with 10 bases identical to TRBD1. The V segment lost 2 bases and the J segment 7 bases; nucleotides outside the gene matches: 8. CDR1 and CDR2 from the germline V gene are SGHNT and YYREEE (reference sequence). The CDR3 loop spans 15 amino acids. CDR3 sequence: CASSLVPGDRGTQYF. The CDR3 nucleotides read TGTGCCAGCAGCTTAGTCCCAGGGGACAGGGGGACCCAGTACTTC.

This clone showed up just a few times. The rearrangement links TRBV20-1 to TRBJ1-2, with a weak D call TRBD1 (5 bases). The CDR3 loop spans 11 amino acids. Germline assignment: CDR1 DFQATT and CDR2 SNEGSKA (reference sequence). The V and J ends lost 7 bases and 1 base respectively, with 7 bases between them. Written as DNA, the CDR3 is TGCAGTGGGGGGTTTAACTATGGCTACACCTTC. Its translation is CSGGFNYGYTF.

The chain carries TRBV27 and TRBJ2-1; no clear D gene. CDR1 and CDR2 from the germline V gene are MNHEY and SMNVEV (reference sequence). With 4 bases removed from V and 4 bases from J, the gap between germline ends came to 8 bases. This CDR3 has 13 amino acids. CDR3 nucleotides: TGTGCCAGCAGTTCCGTAGATTACAATGAGCAGTTCTTC. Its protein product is CASSSVDYNEQFF.

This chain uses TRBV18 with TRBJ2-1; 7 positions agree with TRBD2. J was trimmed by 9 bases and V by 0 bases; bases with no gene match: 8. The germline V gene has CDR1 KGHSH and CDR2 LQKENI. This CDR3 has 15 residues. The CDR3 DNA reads TGTGCCAGCTCACCACCCGGGGGGACCTCCGTTGAGCAGTTCTTC. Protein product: CASSPPGGTSVEQFF.

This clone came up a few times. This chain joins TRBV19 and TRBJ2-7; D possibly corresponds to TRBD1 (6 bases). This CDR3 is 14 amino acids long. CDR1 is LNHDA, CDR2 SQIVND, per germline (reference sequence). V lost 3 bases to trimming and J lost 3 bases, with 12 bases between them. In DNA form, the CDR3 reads TGTGCCAGTAGTATCAGCAGGGGCTTCTACGAGCAGTACTTC. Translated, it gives CASSISRGFYEQYF.

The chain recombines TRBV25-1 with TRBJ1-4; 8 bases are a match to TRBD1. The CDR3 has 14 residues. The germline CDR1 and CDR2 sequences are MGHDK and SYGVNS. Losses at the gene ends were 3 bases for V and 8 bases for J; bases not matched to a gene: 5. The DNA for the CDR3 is TGTGCCAGCAGTGACGGCAGGGGGCACGAAAAACTGTTTTTT. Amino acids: CASSDGRGHEKLFF. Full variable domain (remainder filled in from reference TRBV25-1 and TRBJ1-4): EADIYQTPRYLVIGTGKKITLECSQTMGHDKMYWYQQDPGMELHLIHYSYGVNSTEKGDLSSESTVSRIRTEHFPLTLESARPSHTSQYLCASSDGRGHEKLFFGSGTQLSVL.

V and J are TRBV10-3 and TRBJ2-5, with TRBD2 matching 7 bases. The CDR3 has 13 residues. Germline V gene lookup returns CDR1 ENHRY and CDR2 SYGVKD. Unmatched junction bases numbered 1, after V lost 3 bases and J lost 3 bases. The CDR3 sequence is CAISERGEETQYF. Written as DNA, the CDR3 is TGTGCCATCAGTGAACGGGGGGAAGAGACCCAGTACTTC.

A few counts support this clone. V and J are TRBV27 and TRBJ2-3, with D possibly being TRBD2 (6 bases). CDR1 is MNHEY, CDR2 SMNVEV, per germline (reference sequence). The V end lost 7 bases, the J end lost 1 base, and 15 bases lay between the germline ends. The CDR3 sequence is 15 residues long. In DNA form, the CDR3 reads TGTGCCAGCACCCCGCTCGGCGGGGGCACAGATACGCAGTATTTT. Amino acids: CASTPLGGGTDTQYF.